This T cell receptor beta chain was found in a study of regulatory T cells in long-lasting Graves disease. The V gene's germline CDR1 is KGHDR and CDR2 SFDVKD. The CDR3 extends over 13 amino acids. V was clipped by 3 bases and J by 12 bases, with 15 bases between them. This clonotype was observed a handful of times. Its matching antigen is unknown. Findings and limits, study-wide: New patients shared around 1,000 public clonotypes, and persistent patients shared more, with under 3,500.

According to the study, TCR beta libraries were built with iRepertoire HTBI primers and CDR3-region Arm-PCR. TCRdb recomputed calls from the multiplex PCR reads with MiXCR, one row per CDR3 protein. This sample carries hundreds of thousands of distinct CDR3 sequences, 13% of them seen once, and the ten largest clones take about 10%. Noted time point: newly diagnosed GD, antithyroid drugs for less than 3 months. Following extraction of RNA from PBMCs, that RNA was used to make the TCR library. Patients came through an endocrinology department, and that department was in Xi'an, China. The same sample was also used in a study of T cells in Graves' hyperthyroidism and ophthalmopathy. That report adds: HTBI primers were employed in a first-round RT-PCR of the TCR CDR3.

Sample: peripheral blood mononuclear cells (PBMCs), taken at new diagnosis, from a patient treated with antithyroid drugs. This clonotype was obtained from a young man with Graves disease. The rearrangement uses TRBV24-1 and TRBJ2-3; no definite D call. The CDR3 loop is CATSDALLAKQYF. The CDR3 DNA reads TGTGCCACCAGTGATGCTTTGTTAGCAAAACAGTATTTT.